This T cell receptor (beta chain) was sequenced for a study of vaccination and CD4 T cells after COVID-19. Study summary: For post-vaccine samples, collection took place a median about 72 days after dose two, ranging from 14 to 241. Study observations and caveats: It was found that, in convalescent patients, 304 of 307 vaccine-specific clones were spike mono-reactive.

The CDR3 has 15 amino acids. Trimming took 5 bases from V and 9 from J, leaving 19 bases between them. In germline, CDR1 is LNHDA, CDR2 SQIVND (reference sequence). Turning to this clonotype: Its antigen is as yet unknown.

Noted treatment: approximately 9-day PBMC culture with coronavirus spike peptide pools or control peptides (ViraFEST assay). Expanded clonotypes were found by TCR sequencing after peptide-pool stimulation (ViraFEST). Once obtained from cultured CD4+ T cells, the DNA was sequenced using the Oncomine TCR Beta short-read assay. TCRdb re-analysed the PCR reads in MiXCR, keeping a single row per CDR3 protein. The sample lists under 25,000 distinct CDR3 sequences; about 56% were seen once. Sequenced sample: CD4+ T cells from blood, cultured in vitro. The rearrangement joins TRBV19 to TRBJ1-4, with TRBD1 as a possible D gene (6 bases). The TCR comes from a human donor who had recovered from COVID-19. As DNA, the CDR3 is TGTGCCAGTAGTCCCCCCTGGTCCCGGGGGCAAAAACTGTTTTTT. Translating it yields CASSPPWSRGQKLFF.